This T cell receptor beta chain originates from a study of T cells expressing NK-cell markers. The overall study: Eight donors were sequenced, seven testing HCMV-seropositive and one testing seronegative.

From its re-call of the 5' RACE reads, TCRdb lists each CDR3 protein once, without DNA. In total, the table holds a few hundred thousand distinct CDR3 sequences. The CDR3 has 13 amino acids. Per germline, CDR1 DFQATT and CDR2 SNEGSKA (reference sequence). The sample comprised blood T cells: a sorted CD56 or NKG2C T cell subset, CD4+ or CD8+ T cells, or bulk PBMC T cells (not recorded which). This chain joins TRBV20-1 and TRBJ2-1. This TCR was sampled from a man younger than 35 in good health. The CDR3 protein is CSASSISYNEQFF.